This TCR beta chain was sequenced in a study of OX40 agonist ivuxolimab in advanced cancers. Turning to the overall study: The costimulatory receptor OX40 (CD134) was targeted by ivuxolimab, a fully human IgG2 agonistic monoclonal antibody. The paper covers the monotherapy dose-escalation part of the phase I ivuxolimab trial, which included N = 52 patients. The point of sequencing TCRbeta in the periphery was to test whether ivuxolimab changed TCR sequence diversity and drove clonal T-cell expansion. Partial responses were achieved by three dose-escalation patients, of whom one had hepatocellular carcinoma and two had cutaneous melanoma. The dose-escalation cohort was around 83% male with a mean age of approximately 60 years, ranging from roughly 20 to 80. Patients were allowed to have had prior anti-PD-1, anti-PD-L1 or anti-CTLA-4 therapy, and 40% of the dose-escalation patients had previously received checkpoint inhibitors. Intravenous ivuxolimab was administered to patients every 2 weeks at six dose levels: 0.01, 0.1, 0.3, 1.5, 3 and 10 mg/kg. Among the approximately 54 dose-escalation patients, some 20 had hepatocellular carcinoma, 15 or so melanoma, 9 renal cell carcinoma and 9 head and neck cancer.

Genomic DNA was extracted from sorted cells for sequencing of the TCRbeta CDR3 region. The immunoSEQ Assay was used to sequence the TCRbeta CDR3 regions. In TCRdb, the immuneACCESS table is reduced to in-frame sequences with V and J assigned. These tables do not hold every clone; where another copy was compared, an unresolved V gene accounts for under half, and the others remain unexplained. For this sample there are around 86,000 clones; approximately 89% appear just once. Approximately 0.38% of the sample belongs to the ten largest clones. The investigation overall reported the following: The antigen specificity of the peripheral T cells that underwent clonal expansion was not determined. At doses of 0.1 to 3.0 mg/kg, clonal expansion of both CD4+ and CD8+ T cells in blood was seen between baseline and week 6. After ivuxolimab, more expanded clones were found on average in CD8+ T cells than in CD4+ T cells. In the 0.1-3.0 mg/kg groups, partial responders had among the lowest normalized peripheral clonal expansion, particularly in CD8+ T cells. Low levels of normalized T-cell clonal expansion were also seen in some patients who did not respond.

As regards this clone: Its binding antigen is unknown. No base quality information exists; no much larger clone differs at one position.

The trial excluded patients who had a history of autoimmune disease or were on systemic immunosuppression. In every dose cohort, peripheral blood was drawn for TCR sequencing at baseline, cycle 4 day 1, and cycle 7 day 1. Samples came from an open-label, multicenter, first-in-human phase I dose-escalation trial of ivuxolimab. Adults with locally advanced or metastatic head and neck squamous cell, hepatocellular, melanoma or renal cell carcinoma were enrolled in the trial. Before TCR sequencing, CD4+ and CD8+ T cells were separately sorted from peripheral blood. In the germline V gene, CDR1 corresponds to MNHNS and CDR2 to SASEGT. CDR3 length: 15 amino acids, cysteine to phenylalanine. CDR3 DNA only is kept here, 45 bases in frame from base 1. The germline V end is reduced by 2 bases and the J end by 3 bases; junction bases left unmatched: 5.

This sequence uses TRBV6-1 and TRBJ2-7; the junction holds 9 bases that match TRBD1. This clonotype originated in an adult with an advanced solid tumor such as melanoma, head and neck, liver or kidney cancer. The specimen was CD4+ or CD8+ T cells sorted from blood, collected in a trial of the OX40 agonist ivuxolimab. Here is the DNA: TGTGCCAGCAGTGAAAGGGACAGGGACTACTACGAGCAGTACTTC. This encodes CASSERDRDYYEQYF.